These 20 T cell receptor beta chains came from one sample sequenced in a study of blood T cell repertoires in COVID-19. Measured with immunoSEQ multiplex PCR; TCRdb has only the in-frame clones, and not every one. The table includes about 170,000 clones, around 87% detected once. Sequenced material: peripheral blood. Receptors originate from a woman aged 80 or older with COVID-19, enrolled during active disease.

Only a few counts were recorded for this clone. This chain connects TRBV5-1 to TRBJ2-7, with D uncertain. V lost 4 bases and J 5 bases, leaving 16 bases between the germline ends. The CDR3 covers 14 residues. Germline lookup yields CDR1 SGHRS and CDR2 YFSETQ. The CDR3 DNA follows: TGCGCCAGCAGCCTGGGCCCACTCCGAGACGAGCAGTACTTC. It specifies CASSLGPLRDEQYF.

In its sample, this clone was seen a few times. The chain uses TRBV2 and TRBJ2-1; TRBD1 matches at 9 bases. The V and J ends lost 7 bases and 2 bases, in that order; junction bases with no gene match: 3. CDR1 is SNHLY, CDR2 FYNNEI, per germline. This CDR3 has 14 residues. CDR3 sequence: CASTGTGTYNEQFF. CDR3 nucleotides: TGTGCCAGCACCGGGACAGGGACCTACAATGAGCAGTTCTTC.

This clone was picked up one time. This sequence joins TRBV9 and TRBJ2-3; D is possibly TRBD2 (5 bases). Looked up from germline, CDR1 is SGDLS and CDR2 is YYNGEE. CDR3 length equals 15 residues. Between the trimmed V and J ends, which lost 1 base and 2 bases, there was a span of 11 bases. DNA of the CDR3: TGTGCCAGCAGCGTATCAGCGGAAAACACAGATACGCAGTATTTT. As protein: CASSVSAENTDTQYF. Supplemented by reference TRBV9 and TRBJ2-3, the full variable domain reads DSGVTQTPKHLITATGQRVTLRCSPRSGDLSVYWYQQSLDQGLQFLIQYYNGEERAKGNILERFSAQQFPDLHSELNLSSLELGDSALYFCASSVSAENTDTQYFGPGTRLTVL.

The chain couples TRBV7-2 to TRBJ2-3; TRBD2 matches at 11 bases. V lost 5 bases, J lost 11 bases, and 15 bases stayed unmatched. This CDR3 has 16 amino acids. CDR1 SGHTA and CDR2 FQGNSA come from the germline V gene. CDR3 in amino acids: CASSTGLAATQGGQYF. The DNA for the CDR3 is TGTGCCAGCAGCACGGGACTAGCGGCTACTCAGGGGGGGCAGTATTTT.

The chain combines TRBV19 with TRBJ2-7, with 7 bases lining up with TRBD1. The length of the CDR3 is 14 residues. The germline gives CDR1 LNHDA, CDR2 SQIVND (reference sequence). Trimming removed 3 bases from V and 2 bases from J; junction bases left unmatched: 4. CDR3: CASSIEGATYEQYF. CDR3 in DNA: TGTGCCAGTAGTATTGAGGGGGCCACCTACGAGCAGTACTTC.

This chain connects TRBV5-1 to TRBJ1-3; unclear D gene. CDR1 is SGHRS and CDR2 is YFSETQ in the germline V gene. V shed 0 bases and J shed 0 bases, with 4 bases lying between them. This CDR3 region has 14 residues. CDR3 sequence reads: CASSLDISGNTIYF. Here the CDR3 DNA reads TGCGCCAGCAGCTTGGATATCTCTGGAAACACCATATATTTT.

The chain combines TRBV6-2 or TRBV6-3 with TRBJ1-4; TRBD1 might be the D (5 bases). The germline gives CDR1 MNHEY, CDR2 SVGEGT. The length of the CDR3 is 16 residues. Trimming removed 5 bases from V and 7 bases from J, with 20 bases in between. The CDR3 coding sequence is TGTGCCAGCAGTCGTATGCAAGGGGTCGGCTCTGAAAAACTGTTTTTT. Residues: CASSRMQGVGSEKLFF.

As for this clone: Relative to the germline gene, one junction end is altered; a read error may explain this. The CDR3: CASSFLGSDQPQHF. In DNA, the CDR3 is TGTGCCAGCAGCTTCCTCGGTAGCGATCAGCCCCAGCATTTT. This sequence joins TRBV5-8 and TRBJ1-5, with no clear D. Germline values: CDR1 SGHTS, CDR2 YDEGEE. The CDR3 is 14 residues long.

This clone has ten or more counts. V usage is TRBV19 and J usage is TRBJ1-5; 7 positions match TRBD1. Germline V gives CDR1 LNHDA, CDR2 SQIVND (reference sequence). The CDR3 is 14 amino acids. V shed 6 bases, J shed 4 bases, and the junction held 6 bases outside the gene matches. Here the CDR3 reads CASRGSTGNQPQHF. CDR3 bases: TGTGCCAGTAGAGGGTCGACAGGGAATCAGCCCCAGCATTTT.

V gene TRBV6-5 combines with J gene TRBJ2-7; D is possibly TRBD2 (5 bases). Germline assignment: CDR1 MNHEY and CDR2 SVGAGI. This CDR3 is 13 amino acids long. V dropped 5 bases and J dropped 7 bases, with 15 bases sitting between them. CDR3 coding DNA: TGTGCCAGCAGTCCCAGCGGTGCTGTGGAGCAGTACTTC. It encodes CASSPSGAVEQYF.

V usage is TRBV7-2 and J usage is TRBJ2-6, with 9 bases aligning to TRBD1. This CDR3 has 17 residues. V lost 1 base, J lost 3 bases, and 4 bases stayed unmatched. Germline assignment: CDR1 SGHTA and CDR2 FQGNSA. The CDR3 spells CASSLGWTGDGANVLTF. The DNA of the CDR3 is TGTGCCAGCAGCTTAGGTTGGACAGGGGATGGGGCCAACGTCCTGACTTTC. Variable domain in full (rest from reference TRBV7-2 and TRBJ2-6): GAGVSQSPSNKVTEKGKDVELRCDPISGHTALYWYRQSLGQGLEFLIYFQGNSAPDKSGLPSDRFSAERTGGSVSTLTIQRTQQEDSAVYLCASSLGWTGDGANVLTFGAGSRLTVL.

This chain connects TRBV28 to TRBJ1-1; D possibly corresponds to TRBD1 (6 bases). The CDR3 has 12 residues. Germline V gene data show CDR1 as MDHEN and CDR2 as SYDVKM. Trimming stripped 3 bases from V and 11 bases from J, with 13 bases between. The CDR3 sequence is CASSLQGRVAFF. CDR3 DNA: TGTGCCAGCAGTTTGCAGGGGCGTGTGGCTTTCTTT.

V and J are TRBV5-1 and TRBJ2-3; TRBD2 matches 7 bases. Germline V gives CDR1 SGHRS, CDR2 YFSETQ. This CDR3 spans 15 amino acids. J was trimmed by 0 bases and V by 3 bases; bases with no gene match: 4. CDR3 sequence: CASSWGLPSTDTQYF. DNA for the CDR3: TGCGCCAGCAGCTGGGGACTACCGAGCACAGATACGCAGTATTTT.

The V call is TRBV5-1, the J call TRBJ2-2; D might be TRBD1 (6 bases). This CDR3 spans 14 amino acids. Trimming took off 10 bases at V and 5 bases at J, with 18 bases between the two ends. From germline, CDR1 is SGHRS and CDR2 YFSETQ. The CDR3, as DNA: TGCGCCTCCGTCGGATCAGGGGTAACCGGGGAGCTGTTTTTT. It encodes CASVGSGVTGELFF.

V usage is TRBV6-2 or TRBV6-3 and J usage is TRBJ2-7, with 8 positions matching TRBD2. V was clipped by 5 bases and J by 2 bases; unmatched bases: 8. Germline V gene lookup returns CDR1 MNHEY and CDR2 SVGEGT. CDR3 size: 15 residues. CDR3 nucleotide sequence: TGTGCCAGCAGTGGCCCGGGACTAGGGACCTACGAGCAGTACTTC. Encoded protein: CASSGPGLGTYEQYF.

CDR3 in amino acids: CASSPDLQGWYGYTF. The CDR3 DNA is TGTGCCAGCAGTCCCGACCTACAGGGGTGGTATGGCTACACCTTC. The rearrangement uses TRBV27 and TRBJ1-2; 7 nucleotides match TRBD1. Losses at the gene ends were 5 bases for V and 5 bases for J; bases not matched to a gene: 11. CDR3 length: 15 amino acids. Germline V gene data show CDR1 as MNHEY and CDR2 as SMNVEV (reference sequence).

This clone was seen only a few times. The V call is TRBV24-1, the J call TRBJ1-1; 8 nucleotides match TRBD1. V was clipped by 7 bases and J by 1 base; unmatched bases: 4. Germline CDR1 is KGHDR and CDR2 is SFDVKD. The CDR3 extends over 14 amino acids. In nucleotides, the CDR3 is TGTGCCACCAGGACTACAGGGGGGAACACTGAAGCTTTCTTT. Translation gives CATRTTGGNTEAFF.

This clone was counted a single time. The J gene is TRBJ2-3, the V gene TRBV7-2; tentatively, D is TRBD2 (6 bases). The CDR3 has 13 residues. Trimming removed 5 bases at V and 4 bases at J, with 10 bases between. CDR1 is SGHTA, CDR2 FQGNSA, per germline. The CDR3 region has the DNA TGTGCCAGCAGCCAATCTAGCGCAGATACGCAGTATTTT. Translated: CASSQSSADTQYF.

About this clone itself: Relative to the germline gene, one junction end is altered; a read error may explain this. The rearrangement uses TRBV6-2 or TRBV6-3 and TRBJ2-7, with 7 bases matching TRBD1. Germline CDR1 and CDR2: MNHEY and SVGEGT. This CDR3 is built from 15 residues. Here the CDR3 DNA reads TGTGCCAGCAGTCCCTACGGGACAGACCTCTACGAGCAGTGCTTC. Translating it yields CASSPYGTDLYEQCF.

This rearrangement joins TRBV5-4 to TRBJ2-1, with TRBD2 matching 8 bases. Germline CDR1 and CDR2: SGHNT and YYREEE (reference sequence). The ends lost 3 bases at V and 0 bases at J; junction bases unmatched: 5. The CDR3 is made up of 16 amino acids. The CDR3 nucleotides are TGTGCCAGCAGCTCAGCGGGAGCCCGCTCCTACAATGAGCAGTTCTTC. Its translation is CASSSAGARSYNEQFF. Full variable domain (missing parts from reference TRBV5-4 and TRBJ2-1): ETGVTQSPTHLIKTRGQQVTLRCSSQSGHNTVSWYQQALGQGPQFIFQYYREEENGRGNFPPRFSGLQFPNYSSELNVNALELDDSALYLCASSSAGARSYNEQFFGPGTRLTVL.